Shown below are 22 T cell receptor beta chains from a single sample sequenced in a study of blood T cell repertoires in COVID-19. The data were produced by immunoSEQ multiplex PCR, yet TCRdb's version contains in-frame clones alone and is incomplete. The sample lists some 200,000 clones, roughly 79% occurring once. The sequencing input was peripheral blood. These receptors were collected from a woman in her forties with COVID-19, enrolled during active disease.

The rearrangement links TRBV5-1 to TRBJ1-1; 8 positions match TRBD1. In germline, CDR1 is SGHRS, CDR2 YFSETQ. This CDR3 is 15 amino acids long. The ends lost 0 bases at V and 1 base at J; junction bases unmatched: 2. The CDR3 spells CASSLGQGKNTEAFF. CDR3 in DNA: TGCGCCAGCAGCTTGGGACAGGGGAAGAACACTGAAGCTTTCTTT.

The J gene is TRBJ2-5, the V gene TRBV27; possibly TRBD2 for D (6 bases). CDR3 length: 14 amino acids. V lost 2 bases and J lost 2, with 9 bases in between. Per germline, CDR1 MNHEY and CDR2 SMNVEV (reference sequence). CDR3 in amino acids: CASSLGGVQETQYF. The CDR3 nucleotides are TGTGCCAGCAGTTTAGGAGGGGTTCAAGAGACCCAGTACTTC.

V and J are TRBV4-2 and TRBJ2-2; 8 positions agree with TRBD2. There are 17 residues in the CDR3. Trimming removed 3 bases from V and 7 bases from J; junction bases left unmatched: 13. From germline, CDR1 is LGHNA and CDR2 YNFKEQ. The CDR3 is CASSHQTPGLGHGELFF. CDR3 nucleotides: TGTGCCAGCAGCCACCAGACTCCGGGACTAGGCCACGGGGAGCTGTTTTTT.

The chain couples TRBV28 to TRBJ1-5; unclear D gene. V dropped 5 bases and J dropped 11 bases, with 7 bases sitting between them. The CDR3 spans 10 residues. In germline, CDR1 is MDHEN, CDR2 SYDVKM. The CDR3 spells CASSTETQHF. DNA of the CDR3: TGTGCCAGCAGTACTGAGACCCAGCATTTT.

This chain joins TRBV24-1 and TRBJ2-2; D might be TRBD1 (7 bases). The length of the CDR3 is 16 residues. Germline assignment: CDR1 KGHDR and CDR2 SFDVKD. Between the trimmed V and J ends, which lost 0 bases and 3 bases, there was a span of 10 bases. The CDR3 bases are TGTGCCACCAGTGATTTGACAGGGGAGGACACCGGGGAGCTGTTTTTT. This sequence encodes CATSDLTGEDTGELFF.

The V call is TRBV6-6, the J call TRBJ2-3; D not resolved. The CDR3 is 15 residues long. With 2 bases removed from V and 0 bases from J, the gap between germline ends came to 9 bases. In germline, CDR1 is MNHNY, CDR2 SVGAGI (reference sequence). CDR3 sequence (DNA): TGTGCCAGCAGTTACGTGGCGGCAAGCACAGATACGCAGTATTTT. This encodes CASSYVAASTDTQYF.

The V gene is TRBV6-5, the J gene TRBJ2-5; 11 nucleotides line up with TRBD2. The germline V gene has CDR1 MNHEY and CDR2 SVGAGI. The CDR3 sequence is 16 residues long. After removal of 3 bases from V and 5 bases from J, the junction contained 8 bases not matched to a gene. This CDR3 reads CASSYSGRAPSETQYF. The CDR3 nucleotides are TGTGCCAGCAGTTATAGCGGGAGGGCCCCCTCCGAGACCCAGTACTTC.

The chain combines TRBV28 with TRBJ2-1; 9 nucleotides agree with TRBD2. The V and J ends lost 8 bases and 2 bases, in that order; junction bases with no gene match: 10. This CDR3 region has 16 residues. CDR1 is MDHEN and CDR2 is SYDVKM in the germline V gene. CDR3 amino acids: CASGKDSGRPYNEQFF. Written as DNA, the CDR3 is TGTGCCAGCGGCAAAGATAGCGGGAGACCCTACAATGAGCAGTTCTTC.

The chain has TRBV6-2 or TRBV6-3 and TRBJ2-3, with D tentatively TRBD1 (6 bases). This CDR3 is 14 amino acids long. The germline V gene has CDR1 MNHEY and CDR2 SVGEGT. V lost 4 bases to trimming and J lost 3 bases, with 11 bases between them. In DNA, the CDR3 is TGTGCCAGCAGTTGGGGGCGAGGGACAGATACGCAGTATTTT. Its translation is CASSWGRGTDTQYF.

V gene TRBV19 combines with J gene TRBJ1-2; D perhaps matches TRBD1 (6 bases). The CDR3 has 14 amino acids. Trimming removed 4 bases at V and 4 bases at J, with 13 bases between. From germline, CDR1 is LNHDA and CDR2 SQIVND (reference sequence). CDR3: CASSTPTGFYGYTF. As DNA, the CDR3 is TGTGCCAGTAGTACCCCGACAGGCTTCTATGGCTACACCTTC.

The chain uses TRBV7-9 and TRBJ2-3; a weak D match, TRBD1 (6 bases). V dropped 4 bases and J dropped 3 bases, with 20 bases sitting between them. Per germline, CDR1 SEHNR and CDR2 FQNEAQ (reference sequence). This CDR3 has 17 residues. CDR3 region: CASSSQGGLVGTDTQYF. CDR3 nucleotide sequence: TGTGCCAGCAGCTCCCAAGGGGGTTTGGTTGGGACAGATACGCAGTATTTT.

This rearrangement joins TRBV28 to TRBJ1-1; D remains ambiguous. Trimming took off 6 bases at V and 7 bases at J, with 12 bases between the two ends. Germline CDR1 reads MDHEN; CDR2 reads SYDVKM. This CDR3 has 12 amino acids. The CDR3 region is CASRTLVGEAFF. In DNA, the CDR3 is TGTGCCAGCAGAACCCTCGTCGGTGAAGCTTTCTTT.

This CDR3 reads CASSYSPTGRNEQFF. The CDR3 coding sequence is TGTGCCAGCAGTTATTCCCCGACAGGGAGGAATGAGCAGTTCTTC. V is TRBV6-2 or TRBV6-3 and J is TRBJ2-1; D may be TRBD1 (7 bases). From germline, CDR1 is MNHEY and CDR2 SVGEGT. V lost 3 bases and J lost 7, with 16 bases in between. There are 15 residues in the CDR3.

The chain couples TRBV30 to TRBJ2-5; D ambiguous. Trimming shortened V by 2 bases and J by 2 bases, and 15 bases separated the two germline ends. This CDR3 is built from 15 residues. Germline CDR1 GTSNPN, CDR2 SVGIG (reference sequence). CDR3 DNA: TGTGCCTGGAGTTACCAGATCGGAGTTCAAGAGACCCAGTACTTC. It yields the protein CAWSYQIGVQETQYF.

This clone was recorded a few times. The chain joins TRBV21-1 to TRBJ1-1; the D call in the table, TRBD1, was not verified against the DNA. TRBV21-1 is a pseudogene segment. The CDR3 loop spans 12 amino acids. CDR3 amino acids: CAGYRGNTEAFF. CDR3 in DNA: TGTGCCGGCTACAGGGGGAACACTGAAGCTTTCTTT.

The V and J genes are TRBV27 and TRBJ1-2; 7 bases line up with TRBD1. This CDR3 comprises 13 residues. Germline V gene lookup returns CDR1 MNHEY and CDR2 SMNVEV (reference sequence). Trimming at V came to 5 bases and at J to 6 bases, leaving 6 bases not matched to a gene. The CDR3 region has the DNA TGTGCCAGCAGTCCCGTCAGGGGGGATGGCTACACCTTC. Amino acid sequence: CASSPVRGDGYTF.

This chain links TRBV9 with TRBJ1-3; possible D gene TRBD1, 5 bases. The germline V gene has CDR1 SGDLS and CDR2 YYNGEE. The V end was cut by 3 bases, the J end by 6 bases, with 25 bases between. The CDR3 loop spans 18 amino acids. CDR3 DNA sequence: TGTGCCAGCAGCGCGGTCTGGGGCACCGAAAAGGGAAAAAACACCATATATTTT. Its protein is CASSAVWGTEKGKNTIYF.

The V call is TRBV7-6, the J call TRBJ2-1; the match to TRBD2 covers 10 bases. CDR1 is SGHVS, CDR2 FNYEAQ, per germline. This CDR3 is 18 amino acids long. J gave up 8 bases and V 5 bases, and 18 bases lay outside the gene matches. Here the CDR3 DNA reads TGTGCCAGCAGCCCCCTGGGGGCTAGCGGGAGTGCCTCGGATGAGCAGTTCTTC. This codes for CASSPLGASGSASDEQFF.

The chain carries TRBV2 and TRBJ2-1; D remains unclear. Deletions cut 8 bases from V and 6 bases from J, with 5 bases between. CDR1 is SNHLY and CDR2 is FYNNEI in the germline V gene. The CDR3 contains 10 residues. The CDR3: CASPVNEQFF. Written as DNA, the CDR3 is TGTGCCAGCCCGGTCAATGAGCAGTTCTTC.

The gene calls are TRBV29-1 and TRBJ2-3; possibly TRBD1 for D (6 bases). V lost 4 bases and J lost 5, with 22 bases in between. The CDR3 covers 16 residues. Germline CDR1 SQVTM, CDR2 ANQGSEA. The CDR3 bases are TGCAGCGTTGCTGGGACACCCGTAGACGGGCTAGATACGCAGTATTTT. It encodes CSVAGTPVDGLDTQYF.

This clone was counted a few times. This sequence joins TRBV28 and TRBJ2-5, with 10 bases matching TRBD1. After removal of 5 bases from V and 2 bases from J, the junction contained 2 bases not matched to a gene. CDR3 length equals 14 residues. CDR1 and CDR2 from the germline V gene are MDHEN and SYDVKM. This CDR3 reads CASSKDRGQETQYF. In DNA, the CDR3 is TGTGCCAGCAGTAAGGACAGGGGGCAAGAGACCCAGTACTTC.

This chain connects TRBV30 to TRBJ1-2; 7 positions agree with TRBD1. Germline loops: CDR1 GTSNPN, CDR2 SVGIG (reference sequence). With 0 bases clipped from V and 6 bases from J, the junction kept 4 bases outside the gene matches. The CDR3 extends over 13 amino acids. CDR3 sequence: CAWSVGGSDGYTF. CDR3 DNA sequence: TGTGCCTGGAGTGTAGGGGGCAGCGATGGCTACACCTTC. The variable domain in full, with the rest retrieved from reference TRBV30 and TRBJ1-2, is SQTIHQWPATLVQPVGSPLSLECTVEGTSNPNLYWYRQAAGRGLQLLFYSVGIGQISSEVPQNLSASRPQDRQFILSSKKLLLSDSGFYLCAWSVGGSDGYTFGSGTRLTVV.